This T cell receptor (beta chain) comes out of a study of blood T cell repertoires in COVID-19. Looking at the study overall: PBMCs, B-cell-depleted T cells, or T cells were the source of the cDNA or gDNA that made up the material.

This clone showed up just once. Trimming cost V 7 bases and J 8 bases, with 14 bases left between them. Germline loops: CDR1 MNHEY, CDR2 SVGAGI. The CDR3 loop spans 13 amino acids. Original analysis: Estimation of nucleated cell counts was performed using reference gene primer amplification. TCRdb's table, derived via immunoSEQ multiplex PCR, lists solely in-frame clones and lacks some. The DNA was the basis for D and trimming; V, J and clone size are from that table. Of around 150,000 clones in the sample, 76% were seen once. This chain joins TRBV6-5 and TRBJ1-4; D gene ambiguous. The source is a woman at least 80 years old with acute or convalescent COVID-19. Sequencing was carried out using peripheral blood. As DNA, the CDR3 is TGTGCCAGCACCCCCATGGGCTCGGAAAAACTGTTTTTT. Translation: CASTPMGSEKLFF.